The 14 T cell receptor beta chains given below trace back to one sample, sequenced in a study of T-cell memory formation after mild COVID-19. TCRdb reprocessed the 5' RACE reads via MiXCR and lists one record per CDR3 protein. This sample has 300,000 to 400,000 distinct CDR3 sequences, with 25% to 30% found just once. Sequencing input: PBMCs or a T cell subset sorted from them (not recorded which). All receptors derive from an adult woman who had mild COVID-19 (a few samples of this study predate the infection). Cell type and time point are not known.

The chain combines TRBV18 with TRBJ2-6; D is ambiguous. Germline CDR1 and CDR2: KGHSH and LQKENI. V shed 0 bases and J shed 4 bases, with 10 bases lying between them. This CDR3 has 16 residues. The chain's CDR3 is CASSPPSSLGANVLTF. In DNA, the CDR3 is TGTGCCAGCTCACCACCGTCCTCGCTCGGGGCCAACGTCCTGACTTTC.

The chain couples TRBV7-9 to TRBJ2-3, with 11 bases lining up with TRBD1. V lost 5 bases to trimming and J lost 2 bases; unmatched junction nucleotides: 6. Germline assignment: CDR1 SEHNR and CDR2 FQNEAQ (reference sequence). This CDR3 contains 16 residues. The CDR3 DNA follows: TGTGCCAGCAGCCCGTGGGACAGGGGGAACACAGATACGCAGTATTTT. Translated: CASSPWDRGNTDTQYF. The complete variable domain, with remaining parts taken from reference TRBV7-9 and TRBJ2-3, reads DTGVSQNPRHKITKRGQNVTFRCDPISEHNRLYWYRQTLGQGPEFLTYFQNEAQLEKSRLLSDRFSAERPKGSFSTLEIQRTEQGDSAMYLCASSPWDRGNTDTQYFGPGTRLTVL.

There are a few counts of this clonotype. The gene calls are TRBV5-1 and TRBJ2-5; no clear D gene. The germline CDR1 and CDR2 sequences are SGHRS and YFSETQ. Trimming removed 1 base from V and 3 bases from J, with 10 bases in between. The CDR3 has 14 residues. CDR3 DNA: TGCGCCAGCAGCTTGCCGAATCAAAAAGAGACCCAGTACTTC. Translated, it gives CASSLPNQKETQYF.

This sequence joins TRBV7-9 and TRBJ2-7, with 9 bases fitting TRBD2. The V segment lost 5 bases and the J segment 6 bases; nucleotides outside the gene matches: 5. This CDR3 comprises 13 residues. Germline loops: CDR1 SEHNR, CDR2 FQNEAQ (reference sequence). This chain's CDR3 is CASSPLAGPEQYF. CDR3 bases: TGTGCCAGCAGCCCCCTAGCGGGACCCGAGCAGTACTTC.

This clonotype was seen only a few times. This chain joins TRBV12-3 or TRBV12-4 and TRBJ1-5, with D tentatively TRBD1 (5 bases). This CDR3 has 14 residues. V was shortened by 6 bases and J by 5 bases, with 14 bases between the two germline ends. The CDR3 nucleotides read TGTGCCAGCAGGTCGGGACTGAGCGATCAGCCCCAGCATTTT. Translating it yields CASRSGLSDQPQHF.

This clonotype was detected a few times. The rearrangement joins TRBV29-1 to TRBJ2-3; D gene ambiguous. V dropped 1 base and J dropped 2 bases, with 7 bases sitting between them. CDR1 and CDR2 (germline): SQVTM, ANQGSEA. This CDR3 is 13 amino acids long. The CDR3 nucleotides read TGCAGCGTTGAAGGACTGTCCACAGATACGCAGTATTTT. As protein: CSVEGLSTDTQYF.

This clonotype was counted a few times. The genes are TRBV6-5 and TRBJ2-2; D not certain. CDR3 size: 13 residues. V lost 8 bases, J lost 5 bases, and 12 bases lay in between. Germline CDR1 reads MNHEY; CDR2 reads SVGAGI. The CDR3 sequence: CASCGSRTGELFF. The CDR3 bases are TGTGCCAGCTGTGGGTCGAGGACCGGGGAGCTGTTTTTT.

V is TRBV4-1 and J is TRBJ1-1; no clear D gene. This CDR3 has 15 residues. CDR1 is MGHRA, CDR2 YSYEKL, per germline. The germline V and J ends were trimmed by 1 base and 1 base, with 10 bases remaining between them. The CDR3 region has the DNA TGCGCCAGCAGCCAAGGAGTGGGATCGAACACTGAAGCTTTCTTT. Protein product: CASSQGVGSNTEAFF.

V gene TRBV9 combines with J gene TRBJ2-7; 12 bases align to TRBD1. CDR1 and CDR2 (germline): SGDLS, YYNGEE. J gave up 4 bases and V 3 bases, and 8 bases lay outside the gene matches. This CDR3 spans 16 amino acids. This CDR3 is CASSAGTGGGQYEQYF. The CDR3 DNA reads as TGTGCCAGCAGCGCCGGGACAGGGGGCGGACAATACGAGCAGTACTTC.

The chain employs TRBV3-1 and TRBJ2-5, with 7 bases aligning to TRBD2. V shed 3 bases, J shed 1 base, and the junction held 11 bases outside the gene matches. Germline V gene sequence: CDR1 LGHDT, CDR2 YNNKEL (reference sequence). The length of the CDR3 is 17 residues. The CDR3, as DNA: TGTGCCAGCAGCCACGCGAAAGGCGGGGGTCCCCAAGAGACCCAGTACTTC. Translated: CASSHAKGGGPQETQYF.

The sample holds a few counts of this clonotype. This chain links TRBV15 with TRBJ2-7, with D perhaps matching TRBD1 (5 bases). This CDR3 comprises 13 residues. The V gene lost 3 bases and the J gene lost 9 bases, with 15 bases spanning the gap. Germline loops: CDR1 LNHNV, CDR2 YYDKDF (reference sequence). CDR3 sequence (DNA): TGTGCCACCAGCAGGGTTCCTAGACAGCCGCAGTACTTC. This gives the protein CATSRVPRQPQYF.

The chain carries TRBV29-1 and TRBJ2-5, with no clear D. CDR1 and CDR2 (germline): SQVTM, ANQGSEA. The CDR3 spans 11 residues. V lost 6 bases and J lost 3, with 8 bases in between. The CDR3: CSVRPKETQYF. Here the CDR3 DNA reads TGCAGCGTGCGGCCGAAAGAGACCCAGTACTTC. The full variable domain, rest sourced from reference TRBV29-1 and TRBJ2-5, is SAVISQKPSRDICQRGTSLTIQCQVDSQVTMMFWYRQQPGQSLTLIATANQGSEATYESGFVIDKFPISRPNLTFSTLTVSNMSPEDSSIYLCSVRPKETQYFGPGTRLLVL.

This clonotype has more than one count but fewer than ten. The rearrangement links TRBV7-2 to TRBJ2-2; 8 bases are shared with TRBD2. Trimming cost V 6 bases and J 1 base; bases outside gene matches: 1. Germline CDR1 SGHTA, CDR2 FQGNSA. The CDR3 has 14 amino acids. The CDR3 nucleotides are TGTGCCAGCAGGAGCGGGAGGAACACCGGGGAGCTGTTTTTT. Translated, it gives CASRSGRNTGELFF. The complete variable domain, with remaining parts taken from reference TRBV7-2 and TRBJ2-2, reads GAGVSQSPSNKVTEKGKDVELRCDPISGHTALYWYRQSLGQGLEFLIYFQGNSAPDKSGLPSDRFSAERTGGSVSTLTIQRTQQEDSAVYLCASRSGRNTGELFFGEGSRLTVL.

This chain links TRBV2 with TRBJ2-7; a weak D match, TRBD1 (5 bases). The CDR3 totals 15 residues. Trimming left V 3 bases short and J 3 bases short, with 15 bases between. The germline gives CDR1 SNHLY, CDR2 FYNNEI. CDR3: CASSERQWILYEQYF. Written as DNA, the CDR3 is TGTGCCAGCAGTGAGCGACAGTGGATCCTCTACGAGCAGTACTTC.